Each of the 26 T cell receptor beta chains below was sequenced from the same sample in a study of blood T cell repertoires in COVID-19. Method: immunoSEQ multiplex PCR; TCRdb's copy keeps in-frame clones and lacks some. The sample carries 45,000 to 50,000 clones, 88% recorded once. Sequenced: peripheral blood. The receptor source for this set is a man between 50 and 59 years old with acute or convalescent COVID-19.

J is TRBJ1-3 and V is TRBV11-2; D perhaps matches TRBD1 (5 bases). V lost 5 bases and J lost 4, with 12 bases in between. This CDR3 is 14 amino acids long. Germline V gives CDR1 SGHAT, CDR2 FQNNGV. Written as DNA, the CDR3 is TGTGCCAGCAGCGCAAGAAACAGGGGAAACACCATATATTTT. Protein sequence: CASSARNRGNTIYF.

The chain uses TRBV7-8 and TRBJ1-1; no firm D call. The CDR3 extends over 13 amino acids. Germline V gene data show CDR1 as SGHVS and CDR2 as FQNEAQ. V lost 7 bases and J lost 11, with 20 bases in between. CDR3 in DNA: TGTGCCAGCACCAAGTTGACGAGGGCCTCGGCTTTCTTT. Protein sequence: CASTKLTRASAFF.

This sequence joins TRBV11-1 and TRBJ2-1, with 14 bases fitting TRBD2. J gave up 13 bases and V 6 bases, and 5 bases lay outside the gene matches. In germline, CDR1 is SGHAT, CDR2 FQDESV (reference sequence). The CDR3 covers 13 residues. The DNA of the CDR3 is TGTGCCAGCAGATTCGGGACTAGCGGGGGACAGTTCTTC. Its protein product is CASRFGTSGGQFF.

V gene TRBV5-4 combines with J gene TRBJ2-2, with TRBD2 matching over 13 bases. Looked up from germline, CDR1 is SGHNT and CDR2 is YYREEE (reference sequence). Trimming cost V 2 bases and J 10 bases; bases outside gene matches: 2. The CDR3 length is 14 residues. CDR3 bases: TGTGCCAGCAGCTTTGGACTAGCGGGAGCGGAGCTGTTTTTT. Encoded protein: CASSFGLAGAELFF.

V usage is TRBV19 and J usage is TRBJ2-2, with D unclear. Germline V lookup: CDR1 LNHDA, CDR2 SQIVND (reference sequence). The CDR3 sequence is 16 residues long. Trimming removed 3 bases from V and 4 bases from J, with 15 bases in between. CDR3 loop: CASSIGISFGTGELFF. The CDR3 bases are TGTGCCAGTAGTATTGGTATTAGCTTCGGCACCGGGGAGCTGTTTTTT. The whole variable domain, remainder taken from reference TRBV19 and TRBJ2-2, is DGGITQSPKYLFRKEGQNVTLSCEQNLNHDAMYWYRQDPGQGLRLIYYSQIVNDFQKGDIAEGYSVSREKKESFPLTVTSAQKNPTAFYLCASSIGISFGTGELFFGEGSRLTVL.

V usage is TRBV3-1 (or the pseudogene TRBV3-2) and J usage is TRBJ1-4; D perhaps matches TRBD1 (6 bases). V was shortened by 0 bases and J by 8 bases, with 10 bases between the two germline ends. The germline gives CDR1 LGHDT, CDR2 YNNKEL (reference sequence). The CDR3 consists of 14 residues. CDR3 sequence reads: CASSQDLRGEKLFF. The CDR3 DNA sequence: TGTGCCAGCAGCCAAGATCTGAGGGGGGAAAAACTGTTTTTT.

The chain employs TRBV3-1 (or the pseudogene TRBV3-2) and TRBJ2-5, with a possible D match to TRBD2 (6 bases). The V gene's germline CDR1 is LGHDT and CDR2 YNNKEL (reference sequence). The CDR3 contains 12 residues. V was trimmed by 4 bases and J by 3 bases, leaving 6 bases between them. The CDR3 nucleotides are TGTGCCAGCAGCCGGGAGGAAGAGACCCAGTACTTC. This translates into CASSREEETQYF.

This chain connects TRBV7-6 to TRBJ1-3; a weak D match, TRBD1 (6 bases). This CDR3 region has 17 residues. Looked up from germline, CDR1 is SGHVS and CDR2 is FNYEAQ. Trimming shortened V by 3 bases and J by 2 bases, and 17 bases separated the two germline ends. CDR3 residues: CASSLRTVGEPGNTIYF. In DNA, the CDR3 is TGTGCCAGCAGCTTGAGGACAGTAGGGGAACCTGGAAACACCATATATTTT.

This clone has only a few counts. The sample has other DNA sequences that encode this CDR3 too. The J gene is TRBJ2-2, the V gene TRBV2, with 10 nucleotides matching TRBD2. The CDR3 is 16 residues long. V shed 4 bases, J shed 1 base, and the junction held 3 bases outside the gene matches. Germline V gene data show CDR1 as SNHLY and CDR2 as FYNNEI. In DNA, the CDR3 is TGTGCCAGCAGTGTTTGGACTAGCGGGAACACCGGGGAGCTGTTTTTT. This translates into CASSVWTSGNTGELFF.

The rearrangement uses TRBV5-1 and TRBJ2-2, with D maybe TRBD1 (6 bases). Trimming took off 0 bases at V and 7 bases at J, with 16 bases between the two ends. Germline CDR1 is SGHRS and CDR2 is YFSETQ. The length of the CDR3 is 16 residues. CDR3 sequence: CASSLAEKGTSGELFF. The CDR3 bases are TGCGCCAGCAGCTTGGCCGAAAAAGGGACAAGCGGGGAGCTGTTTTTT.

The chain links TRBV5-4 to TRBJ2-7; 9 bases map to TRBD2. The V segment lost 4 bases and the J segment 9 bases; nucleotides outside the gene matches: 14. CDR3 size: 15 residues. Germline V gene data show CDR1 as SGHNT and CDR2 as YYREEE (reference sequence). This chain's CDR3 is CASSAGLAFPTRQYF. Written as DNA, the CDR3 is TGTGCCAGCAGCGCCGGACTAGCGTTTCCTACGAGGCAGTACTTC.

The chain carries TRBV5-1 and TRBJ1-2; 9 nucleotides line up with TRBD1. Trimming removed 3 bases from V and 8 bases from J; junction bases left unmatched: 8. This CDR3 is built from 14 residues. The germline gives CDR1 SGHRS, CDR2 YFSETQ. The CDR3 DNA follows: TGCGCCAGCAGCTGGGGGGACAGGGAGCGAGGCTACACCTTC. This sequence encodes CASSWGDRERGYTF.

The gene calls are TRBV6-6 and TRBJ1-1; the D is unclear. V was shortened by 0 bases and J by 7 bases, with 18 bases between the two germline ends. The CDR3 contains 16 residues. The V gene's germline CDR1 is MNHNY and CDR2 SVGAGI (reference sequence). This CDR3 is CASSYSRMGASSEAFF. The CDR3 DNA follows: TGTGCCAGCAGTTACTCGAGGATGGGAGCCTCAAGTGAAGCTTTCTTT.

This chain connects TRBV3-1 (or the pseudogene TRBV3-2) to TRBJ1-1, with unresolved D. The CDR3 runs to 14 residues. In germline, CDR1 is LGHDT, CDR2 YNNKEL (reference sequence). Trimming cost V 3 bases and J 5 bases, with 13 bases left between them. The CDR3 DNA reads TGTGCCAGCAGCCAGGGAGACGGTAGGACTGAAGCTTTCTTT. Protein sequence: CASSQGDGRTEAFF.

This chain connects TRBV19 to TRBJ2-1; 7 positions agree with TRBD2. The V gene's germline CDR1 is LNHDA and CDR2 SQIVND (reference sequence). V shed 3 bases and J 3 bases; nucleotides not matched to a gene: 2. The CDR3 contains 14 residues. The CDR3 coding sequence is TGTGCCAGTAGTATCCAGCGGGGCTACAATGAGCAGTTCTTC. This codes for CASSIQRGYNEQFF.

V gene TRBV6-6 combines with J gene TRBJ1-6, with 11 bases identical to TRBD1. V shed 6 bases, J shed 14 bases, and the junction held 12 bases outside the gene matches. Germline loops: CDR1 MNHNY, CDR2 SVGAGI (reference sequence). This CDR3 is 15 amino acids long. CDR3 sequence (DNA): TGTGCCAGCAGCGACACCGGGACAGGGGGAATAGCCCTCCACTTT. Amino acids: CASSDTGTGGIALHF.

The V gene is TRBV7-9, the J gene TRBJ2-1; TRBD1 matches at 10 bases. From germline, CDR1 is SEHNR and CDR2 FQNEAQ (reference sequence). J gave up 2 bases and V 5 bases, and 12 bases lay outside the gene matches. The CDR3 runs to 18 residues. The CDR3 protein is CASSPRGRGQGAYNEQFF. CDR3 nucleotide sequence: TGTGCCAGCAGCCCCAGAGGACGCGGACAGGGGGCCTACAATGAGCAGTTCTTC.

The chain links TRBV7-8 to TRBJ1-1, with TRBD1 matching 9 bases. Looked up from germline, CDR1 is SGHVS and CDR2 is FQNEAQ. V lost 4 bases, J lost 4 bases, and 10 bases stayed unmatched. The CDR3 length is 16 residues. CDR3 nucleotide sequence: TGTGCCAGCAGCTGGGGGACAGGGTTGAGTAGCACTGAAGCTTTCTTT. This gives the protein CASSWGTGLSSTEAFF.

The V call is TRBV4-1, the J call TRBJ2-7, with D tentatively TRBD1 (6 bases). Trimming removed 1 base from V and 3 bases from J, with 16 bases in between. CDR1 MGHRA and CDR2 YSYEKL come from the germline V gene. The CDR3 is 16 amino acids. The CDR3 DNA follows: TGCGCCAGCAGCCAAGGAGAACAGGGTCTTATCTACGAGCAGTACTTC. It codes for CASSQGEQGLIYEQYF.

Details on this clone: One end of the junction is discordant with germline, which a read error may explain. The CDR3 bases are TGTGCCAGCAGTCCCGGACAGGCCGGGTTCTACTTT. As protein: CASSPGQAGFYF. The chain couples TRBV6-5 to TRBJ1-6; 7 bases line up with TRBD1. CDR3 length: 12 amino acids. Germline V gene data show CDR1 as MNHEY and CDR2 as SVGAGI.

The CDR3 coding sequence is TGTGCCAGCAGTGAATTTTCCGTTAATGAGCAGTTCTTC. It is translated as CASSEFSVNEQFF. The chain combines TRBV6-1 with TRBJ2-1, with unresolved D. The CDR3 is 13 amino acids. Germline CDR1 reads MNHNS; CDR2 reads SASEGT. Trimming removed 2 bases at V and 7 bases at J, with 9 bases between.

V and J are TRBV7-9 and TRBJ2-7; weak D call: TRBD2 (5 bases). Trimming cost V 5 bases and J 2 bases, with 16 bases left between them. The CDR3 totals 15 residues. Germline V gene lookup returns CDR1 SEHNR and CDR2 FQNEAQ (reference sequence). Here the CDR3 DNA reads TGTGCCAGCAGCACGCCAAGGGAGAGAGCCTACGAGCAGTACTTC. Translation gives CASSTPRERAYEQYF. Full variable domain (remainder filled in from reference TRBV7-9 and TRBJ2-7): DTGVSQNPRHKITKRGQNVTFRCDPISEHNRLYWYRQTLGQGPEFLTYFQNEAQLEKSRLLSDRFSAERPKGSFSTLEIQRTEQGDSAMYLCASSTPRERAYEQYFGPGTRLTVT.

This sequence joins TRBV6-2 or TRBV6-3 and TRBJ2-1, with D possibly being TRBD1 (6 bases). CDR1 MNHEY and CDR2 SVGEGT come from the germline V gene. CDR3 length: 13 residues. V shed 2 bases and J shed 5 bases, with 7 bases lying between them. The CDR3 loop is CASSYRDNNEQFF. In nucleotides, the CDR3 is TGTGCCAGCAGTTACCGGGACAACAATGAGCAGTTCTTC.

The V and J genes are TRBV19 and TRBJ2-7, with 7 bases fitting TRBD2. The CDR3 has 12 residues. V lost 1 base, J lost 7 bases, and 1 base stayed unmatched. The germline V gene encodes CDR1 LNHDA and CDR2 SQIVND (reference sequence). CDR3 sequence reads: CASSIVGGEQYF. The CDR3 nucleotides are TGTGCCAGTAGTATAGTCGGGGGGGAGCAGTACTTC.

This clone was observed a single time. This chain joins TRBV6-4 and TRBJ1-5, with D uncertain. The CDR3 totals 13 residues. V dropped 4 bases and J dropped 2 bases, with 6 bases sitting between them. Germline-derived CDR1 and CDR2 are MRHNA and SNTAGT. CDR3 amino acids: CASSAEGNQPQHF. The CDR3 DNA reads TGTGCCAGCAGTGCCGAGGGCAATCAGCCCCAGCATTTT.

The V gene is TRBV5-4, the J gene TRBJ1-1; no firm D call. V was cut by 2 bases and J by 6 bases, with 14 bases left in between. Germline CDR1 and CDR2: SGHNT and YYREEE (reference sequence). The CDR3 has 14 residues. The CDR3 loop reads CASSFRGTLAEAFF. DNA for the CDR3: TGTGCCAGCAGCTTTCGGGGAACGCTAGCTGAAGCTTTCTTT.